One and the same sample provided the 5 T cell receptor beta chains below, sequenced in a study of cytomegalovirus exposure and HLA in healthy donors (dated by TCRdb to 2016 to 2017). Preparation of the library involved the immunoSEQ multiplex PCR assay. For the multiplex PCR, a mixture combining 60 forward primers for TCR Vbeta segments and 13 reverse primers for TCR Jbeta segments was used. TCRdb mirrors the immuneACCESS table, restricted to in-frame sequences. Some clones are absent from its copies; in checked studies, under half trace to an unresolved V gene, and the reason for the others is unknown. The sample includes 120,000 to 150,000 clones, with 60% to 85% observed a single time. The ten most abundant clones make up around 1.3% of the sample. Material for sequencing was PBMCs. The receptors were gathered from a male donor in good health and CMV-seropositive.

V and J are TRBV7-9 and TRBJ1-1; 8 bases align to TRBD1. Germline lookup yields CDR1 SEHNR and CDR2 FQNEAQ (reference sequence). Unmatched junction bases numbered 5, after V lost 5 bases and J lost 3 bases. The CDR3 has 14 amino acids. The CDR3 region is CASSGTGGDTEAFF. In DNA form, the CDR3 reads TGTGCCAGCAGCGGAACAGGGGGAGACACTGAAGCTTTCTTT.

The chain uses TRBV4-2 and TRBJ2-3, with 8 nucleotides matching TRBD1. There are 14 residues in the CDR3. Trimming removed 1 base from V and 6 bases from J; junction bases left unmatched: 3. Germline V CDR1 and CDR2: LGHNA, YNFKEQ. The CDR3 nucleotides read TGTGCCAGCAGCCAAGTTACAGGGGGGGATACGCAGTATTTT. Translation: CASSQVTGGDTQYF.

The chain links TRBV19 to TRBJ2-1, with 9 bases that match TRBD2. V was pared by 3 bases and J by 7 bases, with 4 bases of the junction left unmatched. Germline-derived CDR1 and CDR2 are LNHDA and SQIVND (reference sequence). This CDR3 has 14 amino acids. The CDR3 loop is CASSILAGYNEQFF. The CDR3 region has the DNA TGTGCCAGTAGTATCCTAGCGGGATATAATGAGCAGTTCTTC.

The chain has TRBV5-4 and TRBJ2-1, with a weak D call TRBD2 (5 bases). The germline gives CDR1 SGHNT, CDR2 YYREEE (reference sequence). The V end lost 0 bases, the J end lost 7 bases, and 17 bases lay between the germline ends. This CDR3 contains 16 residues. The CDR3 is CASSLESGVGRNEQFF. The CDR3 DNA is TGTGCCAGCAGCTTGGAATCCGGGGTAGGTAGAAATGAGCAGTTCTTC.

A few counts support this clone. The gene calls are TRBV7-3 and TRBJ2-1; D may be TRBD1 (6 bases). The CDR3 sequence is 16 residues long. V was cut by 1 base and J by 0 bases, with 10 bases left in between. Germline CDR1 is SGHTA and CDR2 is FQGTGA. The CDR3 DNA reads TGTGCCAGCAGCTTAAACAGGGAAAGCTCCTACAATGAGCAGTTCTTC. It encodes CASSLNRESSYNEQFF.